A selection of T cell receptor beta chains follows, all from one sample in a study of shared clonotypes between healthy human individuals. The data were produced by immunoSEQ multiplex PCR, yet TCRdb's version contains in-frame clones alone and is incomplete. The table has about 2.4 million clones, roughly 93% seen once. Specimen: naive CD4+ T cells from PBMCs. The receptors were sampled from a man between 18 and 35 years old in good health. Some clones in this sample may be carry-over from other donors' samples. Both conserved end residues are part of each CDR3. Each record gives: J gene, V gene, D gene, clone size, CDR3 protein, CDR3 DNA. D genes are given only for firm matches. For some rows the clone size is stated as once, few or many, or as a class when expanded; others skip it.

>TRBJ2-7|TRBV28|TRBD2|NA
CASSLSGAGATYEQYF
TGTGCCAGCAGTTTATCCGGAGCGGGGGCAACCTACGAGCAGTACTTC
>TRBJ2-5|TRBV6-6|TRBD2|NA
CASSYGLAGYQETQYF
TGTGCCAGCAGTTACGGCCTAGCGGGGTACCAAGAGACCCAGTACTTC
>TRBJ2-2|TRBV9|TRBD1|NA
CASSLRDREAGELFF
TGTGCCAGCAGCCTCCGGGACAGGGAGGCCGGGGAGCTGTTTTTT
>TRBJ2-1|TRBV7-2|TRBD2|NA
CASSLARTSGRVREQFF
TGTGCCAGCAGCTTAGCAAGGACTAGCGGGAGGGTGAGGGAGCAGTTCTTC
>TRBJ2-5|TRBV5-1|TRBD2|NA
CASSMKAGETQETQYF
TGCGCCAGCAGCATGAAAGCGGGAGAGACCCAAGAGACCCAGTACTTC
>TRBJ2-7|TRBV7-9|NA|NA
CASRPPPGNSSYEQYF
TGTGCCAGCAGACCCCCACCAGGGAATAGTTCCTACGAGCAGTACTTC
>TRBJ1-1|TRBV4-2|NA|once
CASSQVSGAGTEAFF
TGTGCCAGCAGCCAAGTGTCAGGAGCGGGAACTGAAGCTTTCTTT
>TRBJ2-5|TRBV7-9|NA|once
CASSYGTLQETQYF
TGTGCCAGCAGCTACGGGACACTACAAGAGACCCAGTACTTC
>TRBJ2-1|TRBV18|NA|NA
CASSLLGAGTVDEQFF
TGTGCCAGCTCCCTACTAGGGGCCGGGACGGTGGATGAGCAGTTCTTC
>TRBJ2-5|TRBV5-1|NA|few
CASSLVSGQETQYF
TGCGCCAGCAGCTTGGTTAGCGGCCAAGAGACCCAGTACTTC
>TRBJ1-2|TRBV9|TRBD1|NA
CASSRQGSYGYTF
TGTGCCAGCAGCCGACAGGGGAGCTATGGCTACACCTTC
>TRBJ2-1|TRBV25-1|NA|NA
CASSESGRVIYNEQFF
TGTGCCAGCAGTGAATCTGGCAGGGTTATCTACAATGAGCAGTTCTTC
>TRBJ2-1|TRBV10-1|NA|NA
CASSDFDKDEQFF
TGCGCCAGCAGTGATTTTGATAAAGATGAGCAGTTCTTC
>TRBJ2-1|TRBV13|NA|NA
CASSRRVPYNEQFF
TGTGCCAGTTCTAGGCGGGTCCCCTACAATGAGCAGTTCTTC
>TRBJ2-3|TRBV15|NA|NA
CATSGRGASTDTQYF
TGTGCCACCAGCGGTCGAGGGGCCAGCACAGATACGCAGTATTTT
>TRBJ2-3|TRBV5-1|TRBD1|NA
CASSWGTGFTDTQYF
TGCGCCAGCAGCTGGGGGACAGGGTTCACAGATACGCAGTATTTT
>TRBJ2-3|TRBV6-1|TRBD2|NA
CASSEKRREGSTDTQYF
TGTGCCAGCAGTGAAAAGAGGAGGGAGGGGAGCACAGATACGCAGTATTTT
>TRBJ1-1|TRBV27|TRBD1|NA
CASSFLGQGRVRTEAFF
TGTGCCAGCAGTTTCCTCGGACAGGGGAGGGTTCGCACTGAAGCTTTCTTT
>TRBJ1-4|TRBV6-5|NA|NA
CASSYSGHRWEKLFF
TGTGCCAGCAGTTACTCGGGACACCGATGGGAAAAACTGTTTTTT
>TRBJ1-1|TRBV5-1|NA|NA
CASSLQASPNTEAFF
TGCGCCAGCAGCTTGCAGGCGTCCCCGAACACTGAAGCTTTCTTT
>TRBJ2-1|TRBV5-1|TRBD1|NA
CASSLGVGTGGDEQFF
TGCGCCAGCAGCTTGGGAGTGGGGACAGGGGGCGATGAGCAGTTCTTC
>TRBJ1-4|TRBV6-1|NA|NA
CASSGPGGNEKLFF
TGTGCCAGCAGCGGCCCTGGCGGCAATGAAAAACTGTTTTTT
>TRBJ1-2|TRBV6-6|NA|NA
CASSPQRETTGYTF
TGTGCCAGCAGCCCCCAGCGGGAAACAACGGGCTACACCTTC
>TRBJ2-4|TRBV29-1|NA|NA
CSVVLSRDIQYF
TGCAGCGTCGTCCTGTCCCGGGACATTCAGTACTTC
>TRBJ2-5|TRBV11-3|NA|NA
CASSAEGKETQYF
TGTGCCAGCAGCGCAGAAGGAAAGGAGACCCAGTACTTC
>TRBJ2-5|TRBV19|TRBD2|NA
CASSMRTSTRGETQYF
TGTGCCAGTAGTATGAGGACTAGCACTAGGGGGGAGACCCAGTACTTC
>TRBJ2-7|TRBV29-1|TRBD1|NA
CSVEAFMKGQTSYEQYF
TGCAGCGTTGAGGCTTTTATGAAGGGACAGACCTCCTACGAGCAGTACTTC
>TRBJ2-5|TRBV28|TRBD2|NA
CASSSLPGTSGRETQYF
TGTGCCAGCAGCAGTCTTCCCGGGACTAGCGGGAGAGAGACCCAGTACTTC
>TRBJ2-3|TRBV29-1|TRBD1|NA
CSGRTGGTDTQYF
TGCAGCGGCCGGACAGGGGGCACAGATACGCAGTATTTT
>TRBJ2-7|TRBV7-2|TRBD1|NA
CASSQDRASYYEQYF
TGTGCCAGCAGCCAAGACAGGGCTTCATACTACGAGCAGTACTTC
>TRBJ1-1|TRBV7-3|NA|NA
CASSSTGRDTEAFF
TGTGCCAGCAGCTCAACCGGGCGGGACACTGAAGCTTTCTTT
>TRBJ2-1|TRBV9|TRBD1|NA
CASSVAGQSYNEQFF
TGTGCCAGCAGCGTAGCGGGACAGTCCTACAATGAGCAGTTCTTC